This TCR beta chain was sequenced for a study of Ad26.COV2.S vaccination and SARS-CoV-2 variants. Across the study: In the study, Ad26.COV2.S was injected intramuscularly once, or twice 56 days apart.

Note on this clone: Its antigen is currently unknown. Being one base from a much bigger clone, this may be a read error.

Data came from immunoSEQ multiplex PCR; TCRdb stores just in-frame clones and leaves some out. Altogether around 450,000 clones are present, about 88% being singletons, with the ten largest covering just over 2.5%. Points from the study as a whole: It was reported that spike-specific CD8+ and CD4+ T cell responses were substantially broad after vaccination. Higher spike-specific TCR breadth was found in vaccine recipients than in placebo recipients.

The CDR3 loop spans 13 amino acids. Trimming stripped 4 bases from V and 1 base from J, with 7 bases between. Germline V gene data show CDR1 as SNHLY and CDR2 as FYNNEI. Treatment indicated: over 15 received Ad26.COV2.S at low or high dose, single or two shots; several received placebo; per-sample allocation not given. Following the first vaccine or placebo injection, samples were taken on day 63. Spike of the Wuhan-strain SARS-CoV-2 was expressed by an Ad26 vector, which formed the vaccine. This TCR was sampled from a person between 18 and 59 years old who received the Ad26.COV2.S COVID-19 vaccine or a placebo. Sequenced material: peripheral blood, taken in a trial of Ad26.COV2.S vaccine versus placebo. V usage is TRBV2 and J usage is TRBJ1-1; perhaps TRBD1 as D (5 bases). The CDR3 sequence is CASSVQGNTEAFF. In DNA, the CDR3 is TGTGCCAGCAGTGTCCAGGGGAACACTGAAGCTTTCTTT.